This T cell receptor (beta chain) was sequenced in a study of technical replicates of blood from several donors. The germline gives CDR1 SGHDT, CDR2 YYEEEE. This CDR3 contains 19 residues. Trimming cost V 3 bases and J 5 bases; bases outside gene matches: 13. Profiled with immunoSEQ multiplex PCR; TCRdb holds only in-frame clones, not every one. The sample carries about 49,000 clones, around nine tenths recorded once. This clone was counted once. Specimen: PBMCs. The chain employs TRBV5-6 and TRBJ2-3; 15 bases map to TRBD2. The sequence derives from a human donor in good health. Some clones in this sample may be carry-over from other donors' samples. As DNA, the CDR3 is TGTGCCAGCAGCTGGATACCGGGACTAGCGGGGGGCCTCAGAGATACGCAGTATTTT. Protein product: CASSWIPGLAGGLRDTQYF.